This TCR beta chain was profiled in a study of T-cell reconstitution after alpha-beta-depleted transplantation in children. Broader study findings: Reported findings indicate that, about two months after transplant, alpha-beta T cells came from several hundred expanded clones, which were derived from non-depleted graft cells.

The germline V gene encodes CDR1 DFQATT and CDR2 SNEGSKA (reference sequence). V dropped 3 bases and J dropped 1 base, with 9 bases sitting between them. This CDR3 spans 13 amino acids. This clonotype was counted ten times or more. The antigen is undetermined. Construction of the TCRbeta library involved unique molecular identifiers. TCRdb fed the PCR reads into MiXCR, producing one record per CDR3 protein. This sample has about 310,000 distinct CDR3 sequences, with around 20% found just once. The receptor's source is a male patient younger than 18 who had a stem cell transplant for acute lymphoblastic leukemia, so the T cells may come from the graft donor. Sample: PBMCs, mostly from graft donor cells, taken 180 days after TCRalphabeta/CD19-depleted stem cell transplant. The chain is built from TRBV20-1 and TRBJ2-5, with D perhaps TRBD1 (6 bases). CDR3 sequence reads: CSARGHFQETQYF. Here the CDR3 DNA reads TGCAGTGCTAGGGGACACTTCCAAGAGACCCAGTACTTC.